Included here is one T cell receptor (beta chain) sequence, with context. TEMRA cells were FACS-enriched, unlike CD8+ and CD4+ T cells, which were negatively isolated. This specimen comes from a study of CD8 T cells in Susac syndrome. RNA, at about 0.45 to 1 ug, was reverse transcribed with random hexamers. Each CDR3 protein is one row after TCRdb ran MiXCR on the immunoSEQ multiplex PCR reads. The sample shows roughly 200,000 distinct CDR3 sequences, roughly 92% of them seen only once. CDR3 length: 12 residues. Looked up from germline, CDR1 is MNHEY and CDR2 is SVGAGI. The ends were cut back, 6 bases at V and 9 bases at J, with 9 bases in the middle.

Sample: CD4+ T cells from PBMCs. J is TRBJ1-6 and V is TRBV6-5, with a weak D call TRBD1 (5 bases). The TCR sequence derives from a human donor in good health. In DNA, the CDR3 is TGTGCCAGCAGGACAGTCGGTTCACCCCTCCACTTT. Protein product: CASRTVGSPLHF.